Reported below is one TCR beta chain. Its antigen remains unknown. The record originates from a study of PD-1 blockade in classical Hodgkin lymphoma. The study, taken as a whole, reports: Causes of the repertoire differences remain undefined, possibly disease activity or prior therapy. Before treatment, TCR diversity in newly diagnosed patients was reportedly lower than in healthy donors.

Produced via immunoSEQ multiplex PCR; TCRdb's table is partial and in-frame only. The data contain 20,000 to 25,000 clones, around nine tenths of them singletons. The CDR3 consists of 15 residues. The germline V and J ends were trimmed by 2 bases and 0 bases, with 7 bases remaining between them. Looked up from germline, CDR1 is SGHTA and CDR2 is FQGTGA. Described time point: newly diagnosed, previously untreated cHL patient sample. The authors purified CD4+ T cells from thawed PBMCs by magnetic negative selection. Comparison used PBMCs from newly diagnosed, untreated classical Hodgkin lymphoma. The V call is TRBV7-3, the J call TRBJ2-2; a possible D gene is TRBD2 (5 bases). The receptor comes from a human donor with classical Hodgkin lymphoma. What was sequenced was CD4+ T cells from blood. The CDR3 protein is CASSLGAANTGELFF. The CDR3, as DNA: TGTGCCAGCAGCTTAGGAGCGGCGAACACCGGGGAGCTGTTTTTT.